This TCR beta chain appears in the sequencing data of a study of T cell repertoires in cytomegalovirus infection. Study in general: Well-studied HLA-B-restricted epitopes and recently identified HLA-C-restricted epitopes of CMV were both used in the study. Based on public TCR beta signatures, there were indications of CMV infection and of a matching HLA type.

As regards this clonotype: The antigen is undetermined.

MiXCR was run by TCRdb on the reads, yielding one entry per CDR3 protein. The data contain roughly 350,000 distinct CDR3 sequences, roughly 34% of them singletons. The V gene end was trimmed by 11 bases and the J gene end by 3 bases; junction bases not matched to a gene: 10. The CDR3 spans 13 residues. Germline CDR1 ENHRY, CDR2 SYGVKD. Findings and limits, study-wide: Across the ex vivo response, the dominant clonotypes were HLA-C-restricted CMV-specific TCR beta clonotypes. Individuals carrying CMV plus the relevant HLA were identified by cumulative frequency of public TCR beta families.

The V gene is TRBV10-3, the J gene TRBJ2-7; 7 bases map to TRBD1. The sample here was cultured PBMCs, taken from culture after CMV antigen stimulation. The source of this sequence is a human donor in good health (CMV status not recorded). Some clones in this sample may be carry-over from other donors' samples. In DNA, the CDR3 is TGTGCCGCCCGGGACAGCGGAGGCTACGAGCAGTACTTC. Translated: CAARDSGGYEQYF.